This T cell receptor beta chain was sequenced during a study of metastatic and nonmetastatic thyroid tumors. Background on the study: It was across blood and tumor or nodule tissue from malignant and benign thyroid patients that repertoires were compared.

The table lists this clone with many counts. What it recognizes is unknown. CDR3 length: 17 residues. V lost 4 bases and J lost 2, with 19 bases in between. Germline CDR1 MGHRA, CDR2 YSYEKL. Not a single patient had been given any form of treatment at any point before undergoing thyroid surgery. Study-wide results and caveats: In both blood and tumor samples, TCR beta diversity was reported significantly higher for malignant than benign nodules.

TCRdb ran MiXCR on the PCR reads. The sample gives roughly 53,000 clones, 20% of which show up once; roughly 4.2% is in the top ten. This sequence originates from a female donor with papillary thyroid cancer or a benign thyroid nodule (not recorded which). Some clones in this sample may be carry-over from other donors' samples. Specimen: blood. This sequence joins TRBV4-1 and TRBJ2-3; D possibly matches TRBD1 or TRBD2 (5 bases each). The CDR3 DNA sequence: TGCGCCAGCAGCCCGGGACCGTTAGTCCCGGACACAGATACGCAGTATTTT. It translates to CASSPGPLVPDTDTQYF.